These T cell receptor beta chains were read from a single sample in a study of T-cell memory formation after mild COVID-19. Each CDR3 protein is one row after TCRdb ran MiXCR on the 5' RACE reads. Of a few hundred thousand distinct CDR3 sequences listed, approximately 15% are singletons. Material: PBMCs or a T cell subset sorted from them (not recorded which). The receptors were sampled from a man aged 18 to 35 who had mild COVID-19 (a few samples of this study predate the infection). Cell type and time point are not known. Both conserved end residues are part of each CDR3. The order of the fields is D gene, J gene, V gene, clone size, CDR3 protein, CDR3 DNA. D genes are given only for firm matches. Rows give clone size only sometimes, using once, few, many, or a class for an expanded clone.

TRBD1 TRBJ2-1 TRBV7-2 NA CASAARTGATYNEQFF TGTGCCAGCGCCGCCCGGACAGGGGCGACCTACAATGAGCAGTTCTTC
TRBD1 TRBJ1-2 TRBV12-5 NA CASGPGQGYGYTF TGTGCTAGTGGTCCCGGACAGGGGTATGGCTACACCTTC
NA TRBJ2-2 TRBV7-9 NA CASSLTQSYTGELFF TGTGCCAGCAGCTTAACTCAGAGCTACACCGGGGAGCTGTTTTTT
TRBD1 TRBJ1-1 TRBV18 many CASSLRTGGWTEAFF TGTGCCAGCTCACTTCGGACAGGGGGTTGGACTGAAGCTTTCTTT
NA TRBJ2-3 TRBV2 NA CASSEAARADTQYF TGTGCCAGCAGTGAGGCGGCCCGCGCGGATACGCAGTATTTT
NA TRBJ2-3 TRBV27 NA CASSLFFGSTDTQYF TGTGCCAGCAGTTTATTTTTCGGCAGCACAGATACGCAGTATTTT
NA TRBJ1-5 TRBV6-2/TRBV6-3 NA CASSYESGPRNQPQHF TGTGCCAGCAGTTACGAGTCAGGCCCCCGAAATCAGCCCCAGCATTTT
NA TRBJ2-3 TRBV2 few CASSDPNTQYF TGTGCCAGCAGTGACCCAAATACGCAGTATTTT
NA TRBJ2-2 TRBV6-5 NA CASSYLRTSTGELFF TGTGCCAGCAGTTACTTGCGGACCTCCACCGGGGAGCTGTTTTTT
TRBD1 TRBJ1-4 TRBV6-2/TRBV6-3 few CASSHPGTATEKLFF TGTGCCAGCAGTCACCCGGGGACAGCTACCGAAAAACTGTTTTTT
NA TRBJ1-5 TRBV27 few CASSFGQPRHF TGTGCCAGCAGTTTCGGCCAGCCTCGGCATTTT
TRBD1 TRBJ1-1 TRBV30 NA CACPKGQGGTEAFF TGTGCCTGCCCCAAGGGCCAGGGGGGGACTGAAGCTTTCTTT
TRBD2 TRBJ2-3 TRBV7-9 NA CASSLAPSGRTDTQYF TGTGCCAGCAGCTTAGCGCCTAGCGGACGCACAGATACGCAGTATTTT
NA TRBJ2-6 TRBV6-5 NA CASSSGVTGANVLTF TGTGCCAGCAGTTCGGGAGTTACCGGGGCCAACGTCCTGACTTTC
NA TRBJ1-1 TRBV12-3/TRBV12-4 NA CASSFPPNRVEAFF TGTGCCAGCAGTTTCCCACCAAACAGGGTTGAAGCTTTCTTT
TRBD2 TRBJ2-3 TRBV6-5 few CASSYSSSGGHTDTQYF TGTGCCAGCAGTTACTCCTCTAGCGGGGGGCACACAGATACGCAGTATTTT
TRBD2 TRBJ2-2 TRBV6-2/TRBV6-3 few CASSHGASGYTGELFF TGTGCCAGCAGCCACGGCGCTAGCGGATACACCGGGGAGCTGTTTTTT
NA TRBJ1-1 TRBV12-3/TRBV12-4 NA CASSPRKGLNTEAFF TGTGCCAGCAGTCCCCGAAAGGGACTAAACACTGAAGCTTTCTTT
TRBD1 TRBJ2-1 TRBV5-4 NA CASSLPGGYDEQFF TGTGCCAGCAGCTTGCCAGGGGGCTACGATGAGCAGTTCTTC
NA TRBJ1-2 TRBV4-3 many CASSQDSYYGYTF TGCGCCAGCAGCCAGGACAGCTACTATGGCTACACCTTC
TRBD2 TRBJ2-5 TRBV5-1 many CASSLAGQQETQYF TGTGCCAGCAGCTTAGCGGGACAACAAGAGACCCAGTACTTC
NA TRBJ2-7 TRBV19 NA CASSSNALSYEQYF TGTGCCAGTAGTTCCAACGCCCTCTCCTACGAGCAGTACTTC